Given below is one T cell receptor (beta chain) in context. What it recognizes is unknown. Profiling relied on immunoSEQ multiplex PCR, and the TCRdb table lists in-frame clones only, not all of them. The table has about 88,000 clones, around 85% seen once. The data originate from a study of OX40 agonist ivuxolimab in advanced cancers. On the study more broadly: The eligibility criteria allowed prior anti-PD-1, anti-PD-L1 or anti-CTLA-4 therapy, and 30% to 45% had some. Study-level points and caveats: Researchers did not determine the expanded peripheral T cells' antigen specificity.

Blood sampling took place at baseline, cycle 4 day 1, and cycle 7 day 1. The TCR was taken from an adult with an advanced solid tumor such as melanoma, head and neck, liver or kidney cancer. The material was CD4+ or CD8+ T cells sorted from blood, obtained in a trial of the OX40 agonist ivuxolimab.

This CDR3 reads CASSTGGAGGLTDTQYF. In DNA form, the CDR3 reads TGTGCCAGCAGCACCGGAGGAGCGGGAGGCCTCACAGATACGCAGTATTTT. The rearrangement links TRBV9 to TRBJ2-3; the match to TRBD2 covers 9 bases. V shed 4 bases, J shed 2 bases, and the junction held 11 bases outside the gene matches. There are 17 residues in the CDR3. The V gene's germline CDR1 is SGDLS and CDR2 YYNGEE.